This T cell receptor beta chain is from a study of memory CD4+ T cells and cytomegalovirus serostatus. Study context: Healthy Belgian adult donors included nine or ten CMV-positive and about two dozen CMV-negative people. Findings of the study overall: Suggested: most of the CMV-linked TCR signature lies in CD4+ memory cells.

Profiling relied on immunoSEQ multiplex PCR, and the TCRdb table lists in-frame clones only, not all of them. The data contain 80,000 or so clones, roughly three quarters of them singletons. V shed 6 bases and J shed 8 bases, with 19 bases lying between them. Looked up from germline, CDR1 is SGHTA and CDR2 is FQGNSA. This CDR3 is 15 amino acids long. Single viable CD3+CD4+CD8-CD45RO+ cells were sorted as the memory CD4+ T cells. Serostatus was set by detecting CMV pp150, pp28, p38, p52 IgG. CD4+ T cells were isolated by positive magnetic selection. On this clone: The antigen is not known.

Sequencing was done on a sample of memory CD4+ T cells from blood. The gene calls are TRBV7-2 and TRBJ1-4; D is perhaps TRBD1 (5 bases). The clonotype was recovered from an adult in good health and CMV-seropositive. CDR3 sequence (DNA): TGTGCCAGCAGAAAATCCGGGCCCAGGGAGGAAAAACTGTTTTTT. It is translated as CASRKSGPREEKLFF.